Each of the 21 T cell receptor beta chains below was sequenced from the same sample in a study of shared clonotypes between healthy human individuals. Only in-frame clones appear in the TCRdb table, and some are missing; sequencing was by immunoSEQ multiplex PCR. The data contain around 1.5 million clones, 95% to 99% of them seen just once; the ten biggest clones take up around 0.45%. Sequencing was carried out using naive CD4+ T cells sorted from blood. Subset described: CD45RA+ positively selected. The source of these receptors is a man aged 25 to 45 in good health.

The CDR3 reads CAISESDRSSYEQYF. The CDR3 DNA follows: TGTGCCATCAGTGAATCTGACCGCAGCTCCTACGAGCAGTACTTC. V gene TRBV10-3 combines with J gene TRBJ2-7; the D is unclear. CDR3 length equals 15 residues. Deletions cut 3 bases from V and 0 bases from J, with 12 bases between. Germline V CDR1 and CDR2: ENHRY, SYGVKD.

V and J are TRBV4-3 and TRBJ2-7; 8 bases fit TRBD1. V was clipped by 1 base and J by 0 bases; unmatched bases: 2. This CDR3 is 15 amino acids long. Germline loops: CDR1 LGHNA, CDR2 YSLEER. The CDR3 coding sequence is TGCGCCAGCAGCCAAGGTGGGACAGGCTCCTACGAGCAGTACTTC. Protein sequence: CASSQGGTGSYEQYF.

This chain connects TRBV11-2 to TRBJ2-1; TRBD2 matches at 13 bases. The germline gives CDR1 SGHAT, CDR2 FQNNGV. The CDR3 extends over 15 amino acids. Losses at the gene ends were 4 bases for V and 8 bases for J; bases not matched to a gene: 5. CDR3 loop: CASSYRTSGSDEQFF. The CDR3 DNA reads TGTGCCAGCAGCTACCGGACTAGCGGGAGTGATGAGCAGTTCTTC.

The rearrangement joins TRBV10-2 to TRBJ2-1; no firm D call. In germline, CDR1 is WSHSY, CDR2 SAAADI. The V gene lost 3 bases and the J gene lost 5 bases, with 8 bases spanning the gap. The CDR3 covers 13 residues. The CDR3 DNA follows: TGCGCCAGCAGTGATGCTAGAGACAATGAGCAGTTCTTC. It specifies CASSDARDNEQFF.

V usage is TRBV9 and J usage is TRBJ2-1; no clear D gene. Trimming stripped 3 bases from V and 9 bases from J, with 13 bases between. Germline V gene data show CDR1 as SGDLS and CDR2 as YYNGEE. The CDR3 sequence is 13 residues long. CDR3 sequence: CASSADPAGEQFF. DNA for the CDR3: TGTGCCAGCAGCGCCGACCCCGCCGGTGAGCAGTTCTTC. The variable domain in full, completed from reference TRBV9 and TRBJ2-1, reads DSGVTQTPKHLITATGQRVTLRCSPRSGDLSVYWYQQSLDQGLQFLIQYYNGEERAKGNILERFSAQQFPDLHSELNLSSLELGDSALYFCASSADPAGEQFFGPGTRLTVL.

The genes are TRBV7-3 and TRBJ2-2; maybe TRBD1 (5 bases). The CDR3 has 17 amino acids. The V gene lost 1 base and the J gene lost 4 bases, with 16 bases spanning the gap. Germline CDR1 SGHTA, CDR2 FQGTGA. In DNA, the CDR3 is TGTGCCAGCAGCTTAATGGCCGTAGGGGATTCCACCGGGGAGCTGTTTTTT. Its protein is CASSLMAVGDSTGELFF.

This clone was seen only once. The rearrangement links TRBV5-8 to TRBJ1-5; TRBD1 matches 8 bases. Germline-derived CDR1 and CDR2 are SGHTS and YDEGEE. The ends lost 6 bases at V and 2 bases at J; junction bases unmatched: 7. The CDR3 consists of 15 residues. The DNA of the CDR3 is TGTGCCAGCAACCGCCGGACAGGGCGCAATCAGCCCCAGCATTTT. Residues: CASNRRTGRNQPQHF.

The gene calls are TRBV20-1 and TRBJ2-7, with D unclear. Germline values: CDR1 DFQATT, CDR2 SNEGSKA (reference sequence). V shed 5 bases and J shed 1 base, with 6 bases lying between them. The CDR3 sequence is 11 residues long. The CDR3 DNA sequence: TGCAGTGCTGTGGATTCCTACGAGCAGTACTTC. This codes for CSAVDSYEQYF.

V usage is TRBV28 and J usage is TRBJ2-1, with TRBD2 matching over 10 bases. Trimming took 2 bases from V and 5 from J; bases not matched to a gene: 3. The CDR3 has 15 residues. CDR1 is MDHEN, CDR2 SYDVKM, per germline. The CDR3 protein is CASSLPSGGHNEQFF. The CDR3 DNA follows: TGTGCCAGCAGTTTACCTAGCGGGGGACACAATGAGCAGTTCTTC.

The chain links TRBV28 to TRBJ2-2, with D maybe TRBD1 (5 bases). Trimming pared 4 bases from V and 2 bases from J, leaving 14 bases between. The V gene's germline CDR1 is MDHEN and CDR2 SYDVKM. The CDR3 loop spans 16 amino acids. Here the CDR3 DNA reads TGTGCCAGCAGTTCCTCGACAGCTACAAACACCGGGGAGCTGTTTTTT. Its protein is CASSSSTATNTGELFF. Full variable domain (rest looked up from reference TRBV28 and TRBJ2-2): DVKVTQSSRYLVKRTGEKVFLECVQDMDHENMFWYRQDPGLGLRLIYFSYDVKMKEKGDIPEGYSVSREKKERFSLILESASTNQTSMYLCASSSSTATNTGELFFGEGSRLTVL.

CDR3 protein: CASSEAAAKLQPQHF. CDR3 coding DNA: TGTGCCAGCAGCGAGGCGGCAGCCAAACTCCAGCCCCAGCATTTT. This chain joins TRBV16 and TRBJ1-5; D gene ambiguous. The V end lost 5 bases, the J end lost 7 bases, and 18 bases lay between the germline ends. Germline V gene sequence: CDR1 KGHSY, CDR2 FQNENV. The CDR3 has 15 residues.

This clone was observed a single time. The chain carries TRBV5-1 and TRBJ2-5; no reliable D call. The germline gives CDR1 SGHRS, CDR2 YFSETQ. Trimming removed 1 base at V and 5 bases at J, with 6 bases between. CDR3 length: 12 amino acids. DNA of the CDR3: TGCGCCAGCAGCTTGTTCGAGGAGACCCAGTACTTC. It encodes CASSLFEETQYF. The complete variable domain, with remaining parts taken from reference TRBV5-1 and TRBJ2-5, reads KAGVTQTPRYLIKTRGQQVTLSCSPISGHRSVSWYQQTPGQGLQFLFEYFSETQRNKGNFPGRFSGRQFSNSRSEMNVSTLELGDSALYLCASSLFEETQYFGPGTRLLVL.

This chain uses TRBV10-3 with TRBJ1-1; maybe TRBD1 (5 bases). V was shortened by 2 bases and J by 6 bases, with 22 bases between the two germline ends. CDR1 and CDR2 (germline): ENHRY, SYGVKD. The CDR3 contains 17 residues. The CDR3: CAISEASGGGLDAEAFF. The CDR3, as DNA: TGTGCCATCAGTGAGGCAAGTGGGGGTGGGTTGGATGCTGAAGCTTTCTTT.

The V call is TRBV9, the J call TRBJ2-7; D gene unclear. CDR1 SGDLS and CDR2 YYNGEE come from the germline V gene. This CDR3 has 14 residues. V was trimmed by 2 bases and J by 0 bases, leaving 9 bases between them. In nucleotides, the CDR3 is TGTGCCAGCAGCGTGGACGCGAGCTCCTACGAGCAGTACTTC. The encoded protein is CASSVDASSYEQYF.

V gene TRBV27 combines with J gene TRBJ1-2; 9 nucleotides agree with TRBD1. CDR3 length equals 14 residues. V lost 6 bases and J lost 8; bases outside the gene matches: 10. Germline V CDR1 and CDR2: MNHEY, SMNVEV (reference sequence). CDR3 sequence reads: CASSLGTGIEGYTF. The DNA for the CDR3 is TGTGCCAGCAGCCTTGGGACAGGGATTGAAGGCTACACCTTC.

The chain uses TRBV15 and TRBJ2-5; D is unclear. CDR3 length equals 13 residues. Germline V gene data show CDR1 as LNHNV and CDR2 as YYDKDF (reference sequence). Trimming removed 0 bases from V and 0 bases from J, with 2 bases in between. The CDR3 protein is CATSRDHQETQYF. The CDR3 nucleotides read TGTGCCACCAGCAGAGATCACCAAGAGACCCAGTACTTC. Full variable domain (rest looked up from reference TRBV15 and TRBJ2-5): DAMVIQNPRYQVTQFGKPVTLSCSQTLNHNVMYWYQQKSSQAPKLLFHYYDKDFNNEADTPDNFQSRRPNTSFCFLDIRSPGLGDTAMYLCATSRDHQETQYFGPGTRLLVL.

V usage is TRBV28 and J usage is TRBJ2-5, with 10 bases lining up with TRBD2. The CDR3 has 14 amino acids. CDR1 and CDR2 from the germline V gene are MDHEN and SYDVKM. After removal of 7 bases from V and 5 bases from J, the junction contained 7 bases not matched to a gene. CDR3 coding DNA: TGTGCCAGCAACCTAGCGGGAGAGGGTGAGACCCAGTACTTC. The encoded protein is CASNLAGEGETQYF.

The rearrangement uses TRBV21-1 and TRBJ2-1; the D call TRBD2 from the table was never checked on the DNA. TRBV21-1 is recorded as a pseudogene. The CDR3 spans 17 residues. CDR3: CASKAGLAGGPGDEQFF. DNA for the CDR3: TGTGCCAGCAAGGCGGGACTAGCGGGAGGGCCGGGTGATGAGCAGTTCTTC.

This clone was picked up one time. The J gene is TRBJ2-3, the V gene TRBV29-1; 11 bases align to TRBD2. The CDR3 contains 14 residues. V trimming: 6 bases; J trimming: 6 bases; junction bases outside the gene matches: 8. Germline CDR1 reads SQVTM; CDR2 reads ANQGSEA. The CDR3 spells CSVVLAGVGDTQYF. The CDR3 nucleotides are TGCAGCGTGGTACTAGCGGGAGTCGGGGATACGCAGTATTTT.

V is TRBV11-2 and J is TRBJ2-5; 7 nucleotides line up with TRBD2. Germline loops: CDR1 SGHAT, CDR2 FQNNGV. Trimming at V came to 1 base and at J to 5 bases, leaving 10 bases not matched to a gene. The CDR3 is made up of 16 amino acids. CDR3 residues: CASSLGETSPRETQYF. Here the CDR3 DNA reads TGTGCCAGCAGCTTAGGGGAGACTAGCCCCAGGGAGACCCAGTACTTC.

This clone occurred once. The rearrangement uses TRBV7-2 and TRBJ2-7; 8 nucleotides agree with TRBD1. The CDR3 length is 14 residues. The germline V gene has CDR1 SGHTA and CDR2 FQGNSA. V was pared by 4 bases and J by 2 bases, with 4 bases of the junction left unmatched. CDR3 sequence reads: CASSYGTGPYEQYF. CDR3 bases: TGTGCCAGCAGCTACGGGACAGGACCCTACGAGCAGTACTTC.